Each of the 25 T cell receptor beta chains below was sequenced from the same sample in a study of cytomegalovirus exposure and HLA in healthy donors. The PCR used 60 Vbeta and 13 Jbeta primers. Profiled with immunoSEQ multiplex PCR; TCRdb holds only in-frame clones, not every one. The sample includes under 150,000 clones, more than 60% seen only once; the top ten take around 1.5%. Source material: PBMCs. The receptor set was obtained from a woman in her late teens or twenties in good health and CMV-seronegative.

This CDR3 reads CASSHASGRTSYEQYF. The CDR3 nucleotides read TGTGCCAGCAGCCATGCTAGCGGGAGGACTTCCTACGAGCAGTACTTC. This chain uses TRBV4-2 with TRBJ2-7; TRBD2 matches 11 bases. The germline CDR1 and CDR2 sequences are LGHNA and YNFKEQ. V shed 3 bases, J shed 1 base, and the junction held 5 bases outside the gene matches. This CDR3 has 16 amino acids.

The genes are TRBV4-1 and TRBJ1-5; D is unresolved. The ends were cut back, 1 base at V and 5 bases at J, with 6 bases in the middle. CDR3 length: 13 amino acids. Germline V gives CDR1 MGHRA, CDR2 YSYEKL. The CDR3 nucleotides are TGCGCCAGCAGCCAAGGGCGGGATCAGCCCCAGCATTTT. Translated: CASSQGRDQPQHF.

This clone was recorded once. The chain uses TRBV5-1 and TRBJ2-7, with D possibly being TRBD1 (6 bases). This CDR3 has 13 amino acids. Trimming removed 4 bases at V and 7 bases at J, with 15 bases between. CDR1 SGHRS and CDR2 YFSETQ come from the germline V gene. The CDR3 nucleotides read TGCGCCAGCAGCATACAGGGAATGGGGGAGCAGTACTTC. Protein sequence: CASSIQGMGEQYF.

This clone was seen a few times. The CDR3 spells CASSSSGAYEQYF. CDR3 nucleotide sequence: TGCGCCAGCAGCTCTTCCGGGGCCTACGAGCAGTACTTC. The chain is built from TRBV10-1 and TRBJ2-7, with D possibly matching TRBD2 (5 bases). With 6 bases removed from V and 2 bases from J, the gap between germline ends came to 11 bases. The V gene's germline CDR1 is WNHNN and CDR2 SYGVQD (reference sequence). CDR3 length equals 13 residues.

The chain uses TRBV2 and TRBJ1-5, with TRBD1 matching 7 bases. This CDR3 has 13 residues. Looked up from germline, CDR1 is SNHLY and CDR2 is FYNNEI. V gave up 9 bases and J gave up 6 bases; unmatched junction bases: 8. The CDR3 DNA sequence: TGTGCCAGTCGGACAGGTGGGGGTCAGCCCCAGCATTTT. It codes for CASRTGGGQPQHF.

The chain links TRBV30 to TRBJ1-3, with 7 bases fitting TRBD1. V was pared by 2 bases and J by 2 bases, with 9 bases of the junction left unmatched. The CDR3 is 16 amino acids. The germline gives CDR1 GTSNPN, CDR2 SVGIG (reference sequence). The CDR3 DNA sequence: TGTGCCTGGAGTCAGAAAAACAGGGGCGCTGGAAACACCATATATTTT. Protein product: CAWSQKNRGAGNTIYF.

This chain joins TRBV5-1 and TRBJ2-5; D is possibly TRBD1 (6 bases). CDR3 length: 16 residues. CDR1 is SGHRS, CDR2 YFSETQ, per germline. Trimming removed 7 bases at V and 1 base at J, with 20 bases between. Here the CDR3 DNA reads TGCGCCAGCCGCCCTCCTGAGGGGACACTCCAAGAGACCCAGTACTTC. It encodes CASRPPEGTLQETQYF.

The chain uses TRBV5-1 and TRBJ1-5; tentative D call: TRBD1 (5 bases). V was shortened by 4 bases and J by 6 bases, with 11 bases between the two germline ends. Germline CDR1 and CDR2: SGHRS and YFSETQ. This CDR3 spans 13 amino acids. CDR3 in DNA: TGCGCCAGCAGCGCTCAGGGATTTCAGCCCCAGCATTTT. Its translation: CASSAQGFQPQHF.

In this sample, this clone turned up a few times. This chain connects TRBV18 to TRBJ1-2; D call uncertain. V was clipped by 3 bases and J by 7 bases, with 12 bases between them. Germline values: CDR1 KGHSH, CDR2 LQKENI. CDR3 size: 13 residues. For the CDR3, the DNA is TGTGCCAGCTCACCTAGTCCCGAGAGTGGCTACACCTTC. Translation: CASSPSPESGYTF.

The chain couples TRBV7-8 to TRBJ2-3; 8 bases align to TRBD2. Per the germline V gene, CDR1 is SGHVS and CDR2 is FQNEAQ. With 4 bases clipped from V and 2 bases from J, the junction kept 5 bases outside the gene matches. The CDR3 is 15 residues long. CDR3 nucleotides: TGTGCCAGCAGCTCGGGGGGGGACCCCACAGATACGCAGTATTTT. It codes for CASSSGGDPTDTQYF.

This chain uses TRBV30 with TRBJ2-7, with TRBD2 identical over 12 bases. This CDR3 comprises 19 residues. The germline CDR1 and CDR2 sequences are GTSNPN and SVGIG (reference sequence). V lost 1 base and J lost 2; bases outside the gene matches: 15. The CDR3 bases are TGTGCCTGGAGTGAAATTTGGACTAGCGGGGACCAGGAAGCCTACGAGCAGTACTTC. This gives the protein CAWSEIWTSGDQEAYEQYF.

The chain links TRBV6-5 to TRBJ1-2; 9 bases align to TRBD1. Trimming took 3 bases from V and 10 from J; bases not matched to a gene: 9. Per germline, CDR1 MNHEY and CDR2 SVGAGI. There are 14 residues in the CDR3. The CDR3 here is CASSYSGTGTAYTF. The CDR3 DNA is TGTGCCAGCAGTTATTCCGGGACAGGGACAGCCTACACCTTC.

The chain combines TRBV5-1 with TRBJ2-1, with D perhaps matching TRBD1 (6 bases). Germline CDR1 reads SGHRS; CDR2 reads YFSETQ. V lost 4 bases, J lost 4 bases, and 18 bases lay in between. The CDR3 covers 16 residues. In DNA, the CDR3 is TGCGCCAGCAGCGCTGACAGGCCCTCCCTTTACAATGAGCAGTTCTTC. This gives the protein CASSADRPSLYNEQFF.

The chain recombines TRBV30 with TRBJ2-3, with 8 bases identical to TRBD2. This CDR3 has 15 amino acids. V lost 5 bases and J lost 2; bases outside the gene matches: 9. Germline values: CDR1 GTSNPN, CDR2 SVGIG (reference sequence). CDR3 sequence reads: CAWSRLANPTDTQYF. For the CDR3, the DNA is TGTGCCTGGTCAAGACTAGCGAACCCCACAGATACGCAGTATTTT.

This clone was detected only once. The V call is TRBV19, the J call TRBJ1-1, with D possibly matching TRBD1 (6 bases). CDR1 and CDR2 (germline): LNHDA, SQIVND (reference sequence). The CDR3 length is 16 residues. Trimming took 1 base from V and 0 from J, leaving 12 bases between them. CDR3 sequence: CASSIGGGTLNTEAFF. DNA of the CDR3: TGTGCCAGTAGTATAGGGGGAGGGACACTGAACACTGAAGCTTTCTTT.

The chain is built from TRBV6-1 and TRBJ2-5, with D perhaps matching TRBD1 (6 bases). Per the germline V gene, CDR1 is MNHNS and CDR2 is SASEGT. V lost 6 bases and J lost 6, with 14 bases in between. This CDR3 region has 13 residues. As DNA, the CDR3 is TGTGCCAGCAGCCCCCCTGACAGGAAGACCCAGTACTTC. Amino acids: CASSPPDRKTQYF.

The chain has TRBV5-1 and TRBJ2-1, with D perhaps matching TRBD2 (6 bases). V was pared by 4 bases and J by 2 bases, with 16 bases between. The germline V gene encodes CDR1 SGHRS and CDR2 YFSETQ. The CDR3 runs 16 residues. The CDR3 is CASSRSEGRPYNEQFF. The CDR3 DNA reads as TGCGCCAGCAGCCGGTCGGAGGGAAGGCCCTACAATGAGCAGTTCTTC.

The chain has TRBV7-8 and TRBJ1-2; D is undetermined. This CDR3 has 16 residues. The V and J ends lost 4 bases and 4 bases respectively, with 19 bases between them. Germline CDR1 SGHVS, CDR2 FQNEAQ. CDR3 loop: CASSSESREEIYGYTF. The CDR3 DNA reads as TGTGCCAGCAGCTCCGAATCACGGGAGGAAATCTATGGCTACACCTTC.

The chain employs TRBV30 and TRBJ2-4; 12 bases are shared with TRBD2. The germline V gene encodes CDR1 GTSNPN and CDR2 SVGIG (reference sequence). This CDR3 spans 19 amino acids. V lost 1 base, J lost 0 bases, and 10 bases stayed unmatched. DNA for the CDR3: TGTGCCTGGAGTGGGGCCCGAACTAGCGGGAGGAGAGCCAAAAACATTCAGTACTTC. Its protein is CAWSGARTSGRRAKNIQYF. The full variable domain, its missing parts supplied by reference TRBV30 and TRBJ2-4, is SQTIHQWPATLVQPVGSPLSLECTVEGTSNPNLYWYRQAAGRGLQLLFYSVGIGQISSEVPQNLSASRPQDRQFILSSKKLLLSDSGFYLCAWSGARTSGRRAKNIQYFGAGTRLSVL.

This clone was seen a few times. This CDR3 reads CASSGTSGRSETQYF. Here the CDR3 DNA reads TGTGCCAGCAGCGGGACTAGCGGGAGGTCCGAGACCCAGTACTTC. The chain links TRBV7-2 to TRBJ2-5, with TRBD2 identical over 15 bases. With 5 bases clipped from V and 5 bases from J, the junction kept 3 bases outside the gene matches. The CDR3 is 15 amino acids. Germline assignment: CDR1 SGHTA and CDR2 FQGNSA.

V usage is TRBV7-9 and J usage is TRBJ2-5, with 8 positions matching TRBD1. The germline V gene encodes CDR1 SEHNR and CDR2 FQNEAQ (reference sequence). The length of the CDR3 is 15 residues. The V and J ends lost 5 bases and 5 bases, in that order; junction bases with no gene match: 10. CDR3 loop: CASSIQDRVRETQYF. CDR3 DNA: TGTGCCAGCAGCATCCAGGACAGGGTGCGGGAGACCCAGTACTTC.

This clone was seen only a few times. The V and J genes are TRBV15 and TRBJ2-7; D ambiguous. Trimming pared 0 bases from V and 3 bases from J, leaving 9 bases between. Looked up from germline, CDR1 is LNHNV and CDR2 is YYDKDF (reference sequence). The CDR3 has 14 residues. The CDR3 spells CATSRDRVNYEQYF. In DNA form, the CDR3 reads TGTGCCACCAGCAGAGATCGCGTAAACTACGAGCAGTACTTC.

The rearrangement joins TRBV2 to TRBJ1-1, with 7 bases lining up with TRBD1. Germline V gene data show CDR1 as SNHLY and CDR2 as FYNNEI. CDR3 length equals 13 residues. V lost 11 bases, J lost 2 bases, and 8 bases stayed unmatched. The CDR3 nucleotides read TGTGCCGCGCGACAGGGCATAAACACTGAAGCTTTCTTT. This codes for CAARQGINTEAFF.

This clone was seen a single time. The chain has TRBV10-1 and TRBJ1-1, with 7 bases aligning to TRBD1. V lost 6 bases, J lost 1 base, and 11 bases stayed unmatched. Germline V gene lookup returns CDR1 WNHNN and CDR2 SYGVQD (reference sequence). This CDR3 comprises 16 residues. The CDR3 spells CASSETGGQSNTEAFF. The CDR3 region has the DNA TGCGCCAGCAGCGAGACCGGGGGACAGTCGAACACTGAAGCTTTCTTT.

V is TRBV6-1 and J is TRBJ1-2, with a possible D match to TRBD1 (5 bases). CDR3 length: 16 residues. V shed 2 bases and J shed 4 bases, with 17 bases lying between them. Germline CDR1 MNHNS, CDR2 SASEGT. This CDR3 reads CASSERGDSSIYGYTF. The CDR3, as DNA: TGTGCCAGCAGTGAAAGAGGAGACAGCAGTATCTATGGCTACACCTTC.